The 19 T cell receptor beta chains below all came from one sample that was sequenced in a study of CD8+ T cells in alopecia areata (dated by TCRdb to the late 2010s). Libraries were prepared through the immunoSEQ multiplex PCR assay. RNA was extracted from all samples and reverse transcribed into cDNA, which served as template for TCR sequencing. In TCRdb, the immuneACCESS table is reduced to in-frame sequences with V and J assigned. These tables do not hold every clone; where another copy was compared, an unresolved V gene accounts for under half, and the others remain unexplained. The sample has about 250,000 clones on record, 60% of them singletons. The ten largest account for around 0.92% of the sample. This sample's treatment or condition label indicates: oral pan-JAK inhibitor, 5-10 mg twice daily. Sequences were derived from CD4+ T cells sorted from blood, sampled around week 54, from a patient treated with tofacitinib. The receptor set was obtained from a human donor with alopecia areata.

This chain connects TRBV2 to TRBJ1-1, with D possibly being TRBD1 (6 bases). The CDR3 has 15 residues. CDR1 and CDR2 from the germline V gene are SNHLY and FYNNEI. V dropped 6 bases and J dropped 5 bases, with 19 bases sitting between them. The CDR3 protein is CASSAGLRGRTEAFF. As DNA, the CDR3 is TGTGCCAGCAGCGCAGGCCTCCGGGGGCGGACTGAAGCTTTCTTT.

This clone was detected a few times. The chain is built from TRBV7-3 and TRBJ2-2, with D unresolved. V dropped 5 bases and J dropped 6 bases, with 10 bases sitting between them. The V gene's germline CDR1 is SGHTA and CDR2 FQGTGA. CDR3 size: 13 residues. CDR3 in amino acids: CASSPPQAGELFF. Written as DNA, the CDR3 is TGTGCCAGCAGCCCCCCTCAGGCCGGGGAGCTGTTTTTT.

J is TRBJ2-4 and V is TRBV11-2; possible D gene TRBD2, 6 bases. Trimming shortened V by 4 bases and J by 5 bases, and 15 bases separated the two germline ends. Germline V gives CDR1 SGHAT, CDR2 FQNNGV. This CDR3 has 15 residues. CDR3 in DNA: TGTGCCAGCAGCTCTCTGCGCGGGATACAAAACATTCAGTACTTC. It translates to CASSSLRGIQNIQYF.

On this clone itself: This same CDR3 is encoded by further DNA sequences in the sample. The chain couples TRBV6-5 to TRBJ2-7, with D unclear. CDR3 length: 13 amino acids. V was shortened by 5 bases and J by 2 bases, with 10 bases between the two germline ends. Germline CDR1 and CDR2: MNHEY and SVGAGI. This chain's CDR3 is CASSPGSPYEQYF. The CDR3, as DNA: TGTGCCAGCAGTCCCGGGTCCCCCTACGAGCAGTACTTC.

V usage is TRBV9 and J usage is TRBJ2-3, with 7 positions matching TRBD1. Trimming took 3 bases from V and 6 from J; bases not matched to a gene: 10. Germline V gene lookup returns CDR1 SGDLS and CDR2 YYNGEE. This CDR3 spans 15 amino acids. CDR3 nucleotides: TGTGCCAGCAGCGGAGGGGCAGGGGGTCCCGATACGCAGTATTTT. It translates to CASSGGAGGPDTQYF.

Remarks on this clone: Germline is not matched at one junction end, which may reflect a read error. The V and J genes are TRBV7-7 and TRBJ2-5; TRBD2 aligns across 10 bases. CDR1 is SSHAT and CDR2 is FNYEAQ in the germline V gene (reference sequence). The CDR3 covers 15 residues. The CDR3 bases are TGTGCTAGCAGCGCCCGACTAGCGGGTAAAGAGACCCAGTACTTC. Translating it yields CASSARLAGKETQYF.

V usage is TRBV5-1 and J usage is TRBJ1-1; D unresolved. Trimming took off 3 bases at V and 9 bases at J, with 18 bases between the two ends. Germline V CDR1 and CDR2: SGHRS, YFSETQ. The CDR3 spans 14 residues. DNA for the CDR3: TGCGCCAGCAGCTCGGTGGCCTGGACCTCAAAAGCTTTCTTT. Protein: CASSSVAWTSKAFF.

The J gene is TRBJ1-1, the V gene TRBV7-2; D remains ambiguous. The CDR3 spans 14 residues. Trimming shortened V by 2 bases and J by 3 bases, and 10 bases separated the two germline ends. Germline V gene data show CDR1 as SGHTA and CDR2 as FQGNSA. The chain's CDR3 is CASSLLTEYTEAFF. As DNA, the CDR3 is TGTGCCAGCAGCTTATTGACGGAGTACACTGAAGCTTTCTTT.

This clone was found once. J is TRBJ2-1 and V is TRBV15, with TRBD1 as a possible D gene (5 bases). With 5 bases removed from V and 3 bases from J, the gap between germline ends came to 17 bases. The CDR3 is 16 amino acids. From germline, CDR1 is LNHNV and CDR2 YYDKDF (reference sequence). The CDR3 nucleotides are TGTGCCACCAGCTCACGGTCTGGGGCAGGCTACAATGAGCAGTTCTTC. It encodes CATSSRSGAGYNEQFF.

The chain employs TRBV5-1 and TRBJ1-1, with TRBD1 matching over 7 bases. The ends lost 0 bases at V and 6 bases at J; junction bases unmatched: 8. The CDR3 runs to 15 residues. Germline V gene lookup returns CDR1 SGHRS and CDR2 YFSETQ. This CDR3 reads CASSLAGGQIAEAFF. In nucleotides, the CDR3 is TGCGCCAGCAGCTTGGCTGGGGGACAGATAGCTGAAGCTTTCTTT.

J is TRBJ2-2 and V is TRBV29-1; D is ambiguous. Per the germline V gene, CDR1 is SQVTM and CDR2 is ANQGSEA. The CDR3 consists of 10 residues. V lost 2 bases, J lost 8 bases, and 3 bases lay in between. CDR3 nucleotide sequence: TGCAGCGTTGAAATGGGGGAGCTGTTTTTT. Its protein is CSVEMGELFF.

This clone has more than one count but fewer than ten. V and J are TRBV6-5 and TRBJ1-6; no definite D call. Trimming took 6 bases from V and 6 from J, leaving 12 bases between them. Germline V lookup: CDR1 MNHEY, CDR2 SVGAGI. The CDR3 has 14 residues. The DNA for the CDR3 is TGTGCCAGCAGCAACCGCGGGATTAATTCACCCCTCCACTTT. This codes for CASSNRGINSPLHF.

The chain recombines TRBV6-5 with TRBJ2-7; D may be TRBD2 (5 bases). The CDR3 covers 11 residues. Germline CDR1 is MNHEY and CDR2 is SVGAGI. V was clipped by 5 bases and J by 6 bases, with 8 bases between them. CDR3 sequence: CASSRGLEQYF. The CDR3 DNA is TGTGCCAGCAGTCGAGGGCTCGAGCAGTACTTC.

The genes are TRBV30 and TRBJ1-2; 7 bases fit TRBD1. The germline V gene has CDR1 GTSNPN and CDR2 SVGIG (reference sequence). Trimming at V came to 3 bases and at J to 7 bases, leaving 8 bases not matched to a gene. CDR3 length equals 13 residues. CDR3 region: CAWSGTEGLGYTF. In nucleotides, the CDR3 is TGTGCCTGGAGCGGGACAGAGGGACTTGGCTACACCTTC.

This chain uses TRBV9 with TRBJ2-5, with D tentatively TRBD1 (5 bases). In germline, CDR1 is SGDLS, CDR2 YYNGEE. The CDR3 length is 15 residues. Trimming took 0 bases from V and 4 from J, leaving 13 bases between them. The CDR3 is CASSVEAGWGETQYF. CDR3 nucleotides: TGTGCCAGCAGCGTAGAGGCAGGGTGGGGAGAGACCCAGTACTTC.

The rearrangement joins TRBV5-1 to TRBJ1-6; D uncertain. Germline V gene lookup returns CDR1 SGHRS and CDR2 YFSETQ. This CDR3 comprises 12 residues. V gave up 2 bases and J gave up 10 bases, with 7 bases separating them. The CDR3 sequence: CASSLEGSPLHF. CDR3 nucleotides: TGCGCCAGCAGCTTAGAGGGCTCACCCCTCCACTTT.

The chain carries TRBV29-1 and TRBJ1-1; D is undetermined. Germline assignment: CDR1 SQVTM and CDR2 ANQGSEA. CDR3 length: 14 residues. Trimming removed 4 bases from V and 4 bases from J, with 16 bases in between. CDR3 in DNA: TGCAGCGTTGGTTTTTCCTTCGTAAGCACTGAAGCTTTCTTT. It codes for CSVGFSFVSTEAFF.

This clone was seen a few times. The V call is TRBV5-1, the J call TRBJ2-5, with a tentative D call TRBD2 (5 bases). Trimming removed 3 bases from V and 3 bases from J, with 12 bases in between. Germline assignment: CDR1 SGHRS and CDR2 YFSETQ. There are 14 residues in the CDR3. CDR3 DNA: TGCGCCAGCAGCTCCCTGGACTCAGAAGAGACCCAGTACTTC. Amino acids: CASSSLDSEETQYF.

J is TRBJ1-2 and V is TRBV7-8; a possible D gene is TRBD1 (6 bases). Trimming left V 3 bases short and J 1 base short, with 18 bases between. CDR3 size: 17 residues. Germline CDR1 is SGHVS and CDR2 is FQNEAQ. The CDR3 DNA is TGTGCCAGCAGCTTGCGACCCCCGCAGGGGCATAACTATGGCTACACCTTC. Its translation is CASSLRPPQGHNYGYTF.